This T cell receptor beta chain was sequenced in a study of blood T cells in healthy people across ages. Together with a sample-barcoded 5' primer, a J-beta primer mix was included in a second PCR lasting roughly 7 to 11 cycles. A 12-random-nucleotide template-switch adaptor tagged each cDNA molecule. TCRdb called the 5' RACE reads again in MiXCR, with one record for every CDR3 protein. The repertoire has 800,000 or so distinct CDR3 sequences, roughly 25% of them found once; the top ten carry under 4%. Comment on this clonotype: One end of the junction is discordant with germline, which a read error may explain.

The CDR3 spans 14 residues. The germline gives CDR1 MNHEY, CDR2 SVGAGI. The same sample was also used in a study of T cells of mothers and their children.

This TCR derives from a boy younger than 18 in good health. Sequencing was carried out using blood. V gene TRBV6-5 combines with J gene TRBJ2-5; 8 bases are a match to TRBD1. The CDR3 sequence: CASKMRTGFLSWVF. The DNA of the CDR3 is TGTGCCAGCAAGATGCGGACAGGGTTTCTTTCTTGGGTCTTC.